This record looks at one TCR beta chain sequence and its context. These data come from a study of control samples from healthy donors and cancer patients. Method: immunoSEQ multiplex PCR; TCRdb's copy keeps in-frame clones and lacks some. The sample records around 140,000 clones, about 90% being singletons. The sequence derives from a middle-aged man with head and neck cancer. Sequencing was done on a sample of PBMCs.

CDR3 amino acids: CASSFGQGLSDTQYF. The CDR3 coding sequence is TGTGCCAGCAGCTTTGGACAGGGACTGTCGGATACGCAGTATTTT. This rearrangement joins TRBV7-2 to TRBJ2-3; 8 bases align to TRBD1. From germline, CDR1 is SGHTA and CDR2 FQGNSA. V shed 3 bases and J 6 bases; nucleotides not matched to a gene: 8. The CDR3 consists of 15 residues.